The 22 T cell receptor beta chains presented below share a single source sample, sequenced in a study of blood T cell repertoires in COVID-19. The repertoire was sequenced with immunoSEQ multiplex PCR; TCRdb's copy has only in-frame clones and lacks some. The sample records under 85,000 clones, roughly 90% being singletons. Input material: peripheral blood. The receptors stem from a man aged 65 to 85 with active or convalescent COVID-19.

This sequence joins TRBV11-2 and TRBJ2-7, with D possibly TRBD2 on 7 matching bases. The CDR3 is 14 amino acids. The V gene's germline CDR1 is SGHAT and CDR2 FQNNGV. Trimming left V 4 bases short and J 7 bases short, with 17 bases between. The DNA of the CDR3 is TGTGCCAGCAGCTCCCCACGGGGGGCGGGAGAGCAGTACTTC. This gives the protein CASSSPRGAGEQYF.

This chain connects TRBV28 to TRBJ2-7, with 8 bases fitting TRBD2. The length of the CDR3 is 14 residues. V gave up 8 bases and J gave up 4 bases; unmatched junction bases: 10. CDR1 is MDHEN and CDR2 is SYDVKM in the germline V gene. The CDR3 spells CASRSGGAPYEQYF. CDR3 coding DNA: TGTGCCAGCCGGAGCGGGGGTGCCCCTTACGAGCAGTACTTC.

The genes are TRBV2 and TRBJ2-5, with D maybe TRBD1 (5 bases). The CDR3 consists of 15 residues. Trimming removed 4 bases at V and 2 bases at J, with 14 bases between. Germline V gene data show CDR1 as SNHLY and CDR2 as FYNNEI. CDR3 in amino acids: CASSVTADPQETQYF. In nucleotides, the CDR3 is TGTGCCAGCAGTGTGACAGCCGACCCACAAGAGACCCAGTACTTC.

The V and J genes are TRBV6-6 and TRBJ1-1; D possibly corresponds to TRBD1 (6 bases). Trimming removed 5 bases at V and 6 bases at J, with 25 bases between. Germline lookup yields CDR1 MNHNY and CDR2 SVGAGI (reference sequence). The CDR3 extends over 17 amino acids. The CDR3 is CASSPGEGGSWIPEAFF. The CDR3 DNA is TGTGCCAGCAGTCCCGGAGAGGGGGGGTCTTGGATTCCTGAAGCTTTCTTT.

The V and J genes are TRBV2 and TRBJ1-4; D is possibly TRBD1 (6 bases). Germline CDR1 is SNHLY and CDR2 is FYNNEI. The CDR3 spans 15 residues. V was pared by 6 bases and J by 8 bases, with 19 bases between. CDR3 coding DNA: TGTGCCAGCAGCCCCGCTGGGGGGGCGAGAGAAAAACTGTTTTTT. Translating gives CASSPAGGAREKLFF.

The chain joins TRBV12-3 or TRBV12-4 to TRBJ1-3; D remains ambiguous. The V and J ends lost 7 bases and 1 base respectively, with 8 bases between them. This CDR3 region has 13 residues. The chain's CDR3 is CASKRFSGNTIYF. The CDR3 nucleotides are TGTGCCAGCAAGCGGTTTTCTGGAAACACCATATATTTT.

The V call is TRBV3-1 (or the pseudogene TRBV3-2), the J call TRBJ1-2; 8 positions match TRBD1. Germline V CDR1 and CDR2: LGHDT, YNNKEL (reference sequence). The CDR3 consists of 16 residues. V was clipped by 0 bases and J by 5 bases; unmatched bases: 8. In DNA, the CDR3 is TGTGCCAGCAGCCAAGACCCACGGGGACAGGTGTATGGCTACACCTTC. Protein sequence: CASSQDPRGQVYGYTF.

V usage is TRBV5-4 and J usage is TRBJ2-5, with 8 bases fitting TRBD1. V lost 0 bases to trimming and J lost 5 bases; unmatched junction nucleotides: 6. The CDR3 covers 15 residues. Germline CDR1 SGHNT, CDR2 YYREEE (reference sequence). The CDR3 loop is CASSLDQGAYETQYF. The CDR3 region has the DNA TGTGCCAGCAGCTTGGACCAGGGGGCTTACGAGACCCAGTACTTC.

The chain has TRBV4-1 and TRBJ1-1; 7 positions agree with TRBD1. Germline CDR1 is MGHRA and CDR2 is YSYEKL. This CDR3 has 15 residues. With 1 base clipped from V and 4 bases from J, the junction kept 6 bases outside the gene matches. DNA of the CDR3: TGCGCCAGCAGCCAAGGACAGGGCGTCCCCACTGAAGCTTTCTTT. This encodes CASSQGQGVPTEAFF.

This clone was observed once. The chain uses TRBV6-2 or TRBV6-3 and TRBJ2-7, with 7 bases fitting TRBD2. Trimming cost V 4 bases and J 2 bases; bases outside gene matches: 14. The CDR3 is 17 residues long. CDR1 MNHEY and CDR2 SVGEGT come from the germline V gene. Here the CDR3 DNA reads TGTGCCAGCAGTTCCCCGCTTGGGAGGGGCTTCCCCTACGAGCAGTACTTC. Its translation is CASSSPLGRGFPYEQYF.

The J gene is TRBJ2-1, the V gene TRBV11-2; 13 bases line up with TRBD2. The CDR3 is 16 amino acids. The germline gives CDR1 SGHAT, CDR2 FQNNGV. The J segment lost 4 bases and the V segment lost 5 bases, leaving 5 bases of the junction unmatched. For the CDR3, the DNA is TGTGCCAGCAGCCCTAGGACTAGCGGGGGTTACAATGAGCAGTTCTTC. It translates to CASSPRTSGGYNEQFF.

About this clone itself: Different DNA sequences within this sample yield the same CDR3. The rearrangement uses TRBV19 and TRBJ1-2, with D perhaps TRBD1 (6 bases). The CDR3 has 13 residues. Germline assignment: CDR1 LNHDA and CDR2 SQIVND (reference sequence). V lost 3 bases and J 4 bases, leaving 9 bases between the germline ends. The CDR3 sequence is CASSMRQVYGYTF. The CDR3 DNA sequence: TGTGCCAGTAGTATGCGACAGGTCTATGGCTACACCTTC.

The V and J genes are TRBV5-1 and TRBJ2-2; 7 bases map to TRBD1. V dropped 3 bases and J dropped 7; count of bases not matched to a gene: 6. Germline CDR1 SGHRS, CDR2 YFSETQ. The CDR3 is 14 amino acids. CDR3 loop: CASSSGTALGELFF. For the CDR3, the DNA is TGCGCCAGCAGCTCCGGGACAGCCCTCGGGGAGCTGTTTTTT.

The V call is TRBV5-1, the J call TRBJ2-1, with TRBD1 matching 12 bases. The V and J ends lost 4 bases and 0 bases, in that order; junction bases with no gene match: 11. This CDR3 is built from 19 residues. Per the germline V gene, CDR1 is SGHRS and CDR2 is YFSETQ. CDR3: CASSGTGGIGGSSYNEQFF. The CDR3 DNA is TGCGCCAGCAGCGGGACAGGGGGCATCGGGGGTAGCTCCTACAATGAGCAGTTCTTC. The variable domain in full, completed from reference TRBV5-1 and TRBJ2-1, reads KAGVTQTPRYLIKTRGQQVTLSCSPISGHRSVSWYQQTPGQGLQFLFEYFSETQRNKGNFPGRFSGRQFSNSRSEMNVSTLELGDSALYLCASSGTGGIGGSSYNEQFFGPGTRLTVL.

The V call is TRBV5-5, the J call TRBJ1-5, with TRBD1 matching 8 bases. The germline gives CDR1 SGHKS, CDR2 YYEKEE (reference sequence). Trimming at V came to 0 bases and at J to 7 bases, leaving 6 bases not matched to a gene. The CDR3 has 15 amino acids. CDR3 nucleotide sequence: TGTGCCAGCAGCTTGGAGCCAGGGGGCAGGCAGCCCCAGCATTTT. Its translation: CASSLEPGGRQPQHF.

This sequence joins TRBV6-5 and TRBJ2-7; weak D call: TRBD2 (5 bases). This CDR3 comprises 15 residues. V was clipped by 4 bases and J by 5 bases, with 18 bases between them. CDR1 MNHEY and CDR2 SVGAGI come from the germline V gene. The CDR3 sequence: CASSLGLRSFHEQYF. For the CDR3, the DNA is TGTGCCAGCAGTTTAGGACTGAGATCGTTCCACGAGCAGTACTTC.

V gene TRBV18 combines with J gene TRBJ1-2; TRBD1 agrees at 8 bases. The germline CDR1 and CDR2 sequences are KGHSH and LQKENI. CDR3 size: 15 residues. J gave up 9 bases and V 6 bases, and 15 bases lay outside the gene matches. The CDR3 DNA sequence: TGTGCCAGCTCCCATAGGGGTGGACAGGGTACCAGCTACACCTTC. Protein: CASSHRGGQGTSYTF.

This chain connects TRBV27 to TRBJ2-5; D unclear. Germline assignment: CDR1 MNHEY and CDR2 SMNVEV (reference sequence). The CDR3 contains 14 residues. V dropped 0 bases and J dropped 5 bases, with 10 bases sitting between them. CDR3 sequence: CASSLSAPGETQYF. The CDR3 DNA is TGTGCCAGCAGTTTATCCGCCCCGGGTGAGACCCAGTACTTC.

This chain links TRBV9 with TRBJ2-1; 10 nucleotides align to TRBD2. Germline V CDR1 and CDR2: SGDLS, YYNGEE. After removal of 3 bases from V and 9 bases from J, the junction contained 12 bases not matched to a gene. The CDR3 runs 16 residues. The CDR3 loop reads CASSGIWLAGVREQFF. The CDR3 DNA reads TGTGCCAGCAGCGGCATTTGGCTAGCGGGGGTCCGTGAGCAGTTCTTC.

The chain combines TRBV27 with TRBJ1-1; perhaps TRBD1 as D (5 bases). The CDR3 consists of 14 residues. V dropped 4 bases and J dropped 3 bases, with 12 bases sitting between them. Per germline, CDR1 MNHEY and CDR2 SMNVEV (reference sequence). The CDR3 DNA follows: TGTGCCAGCAGTTACATGGGGCCCGACACTGAAGCTTTCTTT. Protein product: CASSYMGPDTEAFF.

The chain recombines TRBV28 with TRBJ1-1; the D is unclear. The CDR3 runs to 12 residues. CDR1 is MDHEN, CDR2 SYDVKM, per germline. Trimming stripped 5 bases from V and 3 bases from J, with 7 bases between. CDR3 in amino acids: CASSRADTEAFF. CDR3 DNA sequence: TGTGCCAGCAGTCGAGCGGACACTGAAGCTTTCTTT.

This rearrangement joins TRBV19 to TRBJ2-7, with 9 bases matching TRBD1. The ends lost 3 bases at V and 4 bases at J; junction bases unmatched: 7. Germline CDR1 reads LNHDA; CDR2 reads SQIVND (reference sequence). The CDR3 contains 15 residues. The CDR3 DNA follows: TGTGCCAGTAGTATTCGGGGACAGGGACCTTACGAGCAGTACTTC. Its protein is CASSIRGQGPYEQYF.